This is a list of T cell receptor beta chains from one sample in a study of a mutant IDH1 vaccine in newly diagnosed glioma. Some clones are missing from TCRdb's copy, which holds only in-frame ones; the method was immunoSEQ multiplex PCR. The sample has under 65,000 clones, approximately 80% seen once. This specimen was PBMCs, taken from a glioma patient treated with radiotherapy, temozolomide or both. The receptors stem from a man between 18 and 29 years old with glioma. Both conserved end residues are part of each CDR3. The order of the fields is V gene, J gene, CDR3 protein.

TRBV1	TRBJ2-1	CTSSHILADDYNEQFF
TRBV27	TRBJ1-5	CASRVGVSNQPQHF
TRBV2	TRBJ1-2	CASSESQRANYGYTF
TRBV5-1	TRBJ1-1	CASSSDMNTEAFF
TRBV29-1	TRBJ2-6	CSVSGQGSFGANVLTF
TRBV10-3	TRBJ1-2	CAISESGGTIYGYTF
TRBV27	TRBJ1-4	CASSLSRDSYNEKLFF
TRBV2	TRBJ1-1	CASRGNQGAGTEAFF
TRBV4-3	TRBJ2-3	CASSGRDSDTQYF
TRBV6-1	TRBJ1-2	CASSVGSGAFYGYTF
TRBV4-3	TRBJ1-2	CASSQEGVNGYTF
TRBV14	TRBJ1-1	CASSPPGAVATEAFF
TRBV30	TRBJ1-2	CAWSVGTGRGYTF
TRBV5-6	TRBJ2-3	CASSLGGLLTDTQYF
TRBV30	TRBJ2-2	CAWTGRIGELFF
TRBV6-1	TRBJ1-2	CASSEGGGFYGYTF
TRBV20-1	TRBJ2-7	CSAGPPGEQYF
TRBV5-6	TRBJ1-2	CASSLIGNYGYTF
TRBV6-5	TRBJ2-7	CASPQLRLAYEQYF
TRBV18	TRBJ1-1	CASSGDRGLTEAFF
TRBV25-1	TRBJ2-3	CASSPRGWEDTQYF
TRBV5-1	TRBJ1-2	CASSPPAGTGMPGYTF
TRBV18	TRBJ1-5	CASSQGGNQPQHF
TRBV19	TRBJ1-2	CASATGDYGYTF
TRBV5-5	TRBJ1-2	CASSWETGRYGYTF
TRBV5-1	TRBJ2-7	CASRDDGPYEQYF
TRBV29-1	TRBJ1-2	CSVVRVEGYGYTF
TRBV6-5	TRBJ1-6	CASSSGQANSPLHF
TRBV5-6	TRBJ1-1	CASSLQGAAGSEAFF
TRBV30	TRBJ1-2	CAWSFQSGGYTF
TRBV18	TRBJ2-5	CASSPRPDQETQYF
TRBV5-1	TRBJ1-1	CASSGTGGFTEAFF
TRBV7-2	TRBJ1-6	CASSPRGQNSPLHF
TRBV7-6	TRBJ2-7	CASSRDRAYEQYF
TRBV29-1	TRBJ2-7	CSVLGTEYEQYF
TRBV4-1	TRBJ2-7	CASSQERGTYEQYF
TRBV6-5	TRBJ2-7	CASSYSPGGLYEQYF
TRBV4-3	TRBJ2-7	CASSQDYLADRSYEQYF
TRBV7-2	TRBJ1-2	CASSYETALNYGYTF
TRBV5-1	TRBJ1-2	CASSLAAGVRSVTF
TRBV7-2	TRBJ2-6	CASRLGIAGANVLTF
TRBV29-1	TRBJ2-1	CSVDWGLGNEQFF